A single sample is the source of the 5 T cell receptor beta chains below, sequenced in a study of CD8 T cells in ankylosing spondylitis. Notes on the study in general: Ankylosing spondylitis blood appeared to carry a characteristic TCR beta motif of roughly eight highly homologous variants.

MiXCR was run by TCRdb on the 5' RACE reads, yielding one entry per CDR3 protein. The data contain around 490,000 distinct CDR3 sequences, under 5.5% of them singletons. These receptors have no identified antigens. What was sequenced was blood, either unsorted or a sorted T cell fraction (not recorded which). The receptor source for this set is a male donor with ankylosing spondylitis.

This clonotype was found many times. V gene TRBV10-1 combines with J gene TRBJ2-2; 7 positions agree with TRBD2. V shed 5 bases and J 2 bases; nucleotides not matched to a gene: 8. The CDR3 length is 16 residues. Germline V CDR1 and CDR2: WNHNN, SYGVQD (reference sequence). CDR3 in amino acids: CASSPVGLSNTGELFF. CDR3 sequence (DNA): TGCGCCAGCAGTCCCGTGGGACTATCTAACACCGGGGAGCTGTTTTTT.

This clonotype was counted many times. The gene calls are TRBV7-8 and TRBJ1-4; 7 positions match TRBD1. The CDR3 has 15 residues. V lost 5 bases and J lost 3; bases outside the gene matches: 6. Germline values: CDR1 SGHVS, CDR2 FQNEAQ. The CDR3: CASSPGTVANEKLFF. The DNA of the CDR3 is TGTGCCAGCAGCCCAGGGACAGTGGCTAATGAAAAACTGTTTTTT.

This clonotype occurred many times. At one boundary the junction diverges from the germline segment, which might be a read error. This rearrangement joins TRBV11-2 to TRBJ1-2; D ambiguous. Germline assignment: CDR1 SGHAT and CDR2 FQNNGV. The CDR3 is 13 amino acids. The CDR3: CASSLGLDYGYTF. Written as DNA, the CDR3 is TGTGCCAGCAGTTTAGGTTTAGACTATGGCTACACCTTC. Full variable domain (missing parts from reference TRBV11-2 and TRBJ1-2): EAGVAQSPRYKIIEKRQSVAFWCNPISGHATLYWYQQILGQGPKLLIQFQNNGVVDDSQLPKDRFSAERLKGVDSTLKIQPAKLEDSAVYLCASSLGLDYGYTFGSGTRLTVV.

Many counts were recorded for this clonotype. The genes are TRBV6-1 and TRBJ1-6, with a tentative D call TRBD1 (6 bases). Germline lookup yields CDR1 MNHNS and CDR2 SASEGT. The CDR3 runs 15 residues. V lost 5 bases and J lost 6, with 14 bases in between. CDR3 nucleotide sequence: TGTGCCAGCAGTCAACAGGGTTTTCTTAATTCACCCCTCCACTTT. Encoded protein: CASSQQGFLNSPLHF.

This clonotype has a count of ten or more. Here the CDR3 DNA reads TGCGCCAGCAGCCAAGTACAGGGTGTGGCTTTCTTT. Translation gives CASSQVQGVAFF. J is TRBJ1-1 and V is TRBV4-3, with a tentative D call TRBD1 (6 bases). This CDR3 region has 12 residues. Deletions cut 1 base from V and 11 bases from J, with 11 bases between. The V gene's germline CDR1 is LGHNA and CDR2 YSLEER.